This entry features one TCR beta chain sequence. This CDR3 fails to terminate in the conserved phenylalanine or tryptophan, so it likely reflects a read error. The germline gives CDR1 MDHEN, CDR2 SYDVKM. The ends were cut back, 2 bases at V and 6 bases at J, with 7 bases in the middle. The CDR3 is made up of 12 amino acids. This sample is part of a study of radiation and T cells in renal cell carcinoma. Profiled with immunoSEQ multiplex PCR; TCRdb holds only in-frame clones, not every one. Found here are 140,000 to 150,000 clones, 86% of them singletons; the top ten hold 15% to 20%. Time point in this sample: blood 4 weeks post-SBRT, at nephrectomy. Noted treatment: 15 Gy SBRT to primary tumor, nephrectomy 4 weeks later. Nephrectomy followed 15 Gy stereotactic body radiation by 4 weeks. Clear cell pathology was present in this patient's renal cell carcinoma.

The specimen was blood, collected from a patient whose treatment included radiotherapy and nephrectomy. The chain carries TRBV28 and TRBJ1-2; maybe TRBD1 (5 bases). The sequence was obtained from a woman in her forties or fifties with renal cell carcinoma. CDR3 nucleotides: TGTGCCAGCAGTTTAAGGGGAGATGGCTACACCCTC. It encodes CASSLRGDGYTL.